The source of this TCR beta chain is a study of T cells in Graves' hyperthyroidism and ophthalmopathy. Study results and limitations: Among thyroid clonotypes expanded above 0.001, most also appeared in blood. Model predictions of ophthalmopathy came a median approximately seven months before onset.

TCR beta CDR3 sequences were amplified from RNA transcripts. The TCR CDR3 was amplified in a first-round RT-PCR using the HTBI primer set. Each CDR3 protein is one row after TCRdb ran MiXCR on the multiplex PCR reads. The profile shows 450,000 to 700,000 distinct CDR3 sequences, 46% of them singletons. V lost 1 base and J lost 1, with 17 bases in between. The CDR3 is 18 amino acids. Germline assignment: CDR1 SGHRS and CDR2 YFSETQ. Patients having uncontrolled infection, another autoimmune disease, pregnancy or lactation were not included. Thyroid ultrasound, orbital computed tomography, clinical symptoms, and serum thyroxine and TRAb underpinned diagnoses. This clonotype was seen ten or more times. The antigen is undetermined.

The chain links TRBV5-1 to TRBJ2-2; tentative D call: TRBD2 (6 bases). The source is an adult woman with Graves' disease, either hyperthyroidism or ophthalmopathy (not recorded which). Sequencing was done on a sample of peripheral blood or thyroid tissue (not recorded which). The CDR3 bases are TGCGCCAGCAGCTTGCCGTTGGGGGGAGCGCGGAACACCGGGGAGCTGTTTTTT. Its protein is CASSLPLGGARNTGELFF.